This entry is about one TCR beta chain. Antigen unknown. TCRdb keeps only in-frame clones here, not all; method: immunoSEQ multiplex PCR. This table has about 88,000 clones, 90% appearing once. The sample originates from a study of PD-L1 blockade in urothelial cancer. The wider study: Atezolizumab (1,200 mg intravenously every 3 weeks) began around 2014 for patients. Earlier, patients had received 0 to 3 chemotherapy regimens. At 6 weeks and at 3 weeks (second dose) after treatment start, blood was analyzed. General study results and limits: Better survival was predicted when blood TCR clonality before treatment fell below the median.

CDR1 is SGHRS and CDR2 is YFSETQ in the germline V gene. V was cut by 4 bases and J by 6 bases, with 11 bases left in between. CDR3 size: 13 residues. Sequences were derived from PBMCs, sampled around atezolizumab (anti-PD-L1) treatment. This chain connects TRBV5-1 to TRBJ2-1; D not resolved. This TCR was recovered from a man in his 60s with urothelial cancer. Here the CDR3 reads CASSQRLANEQFF. The CDR3 region has the DNA TGCGCCAGCAGCCAAAGACTGGCCAATGAGCAGTTCTTC.